This is a list of T cell receptor beta chains from one sample in a study of molecular identifiers for immune sequencing clone quantification. MiXCR was run by TCRdb on the PCR reads, yielding one entry per CDR3 protein. The sample lists 250,000 to 400,000 distinct CDR3 sequences, roughly 23% occurring once. The specimen sequenced was naive CD8+ T cells from blood, with Jurkat cell RNA spiked in. The receptors stem from a human donor in good health. Some libraries in this study had Jurkat cell RNA spiked in. Both conserved end residues are part of each CDR3. The D gene is left open where the match is weak. Only some rows state a clone size, as once, few, many or a class for expanded clones.

v_gene,d_gene,j_gene,abundance,CDR3nt,CDR3aa
TRBV7-9,-,TRBJ2-7,-,TGTGCCAACAGCCACAGGCTGTTCTACGAGCAGTACTTC,CANSHRLFYEQYF
TRBV12-3/TRBV12-4,-,TRBJ1-1,many,TGTGCCAGCAGAGATTCTAACCGGGACCCCTCCGGGGTTTTCTTT,CASRDSNRDPSGVFF
TRBV27,TRBD1,TRBJ2-3,many,TGTGCCAGCAGTGGCCGGGACAGAGACACAGATACGCAGTATTTT,CASSGRDRDTDTQYF
TRBV12-5,-,TRBJ2-3,many,TGTGCTAGCGGAGATGGGGGATCTAGCACAGATACGCAGTATTTT,CASGDGGSSTDTQYF
TRBV29-1,-,TRBJ2-2,many,TGCAGCGCCAAAGGGCCGGATAATACCGGGGAGCTGTTTTTT,CSAKGPDNTGELFF
TRBV27,-,TRBJ1-1,few,TGTGCCAGCAGTTTCTATTTTAGGGGGACGAACACTGAAGCTTTCTTT,CASSFYFRGTNTEAFF
TRBV3-1,-,TRBJ1-2,-,TGTGCCAGCAGCCCCTCTTCCGCCTTCGAAGGCTACACCTTC,CASSPSSAFEGYTF
TRBV5-6,-,TRBJ2-1,many,TGTGCCACCCGAACATGGGGGGCGCATGAGCAGTTCTTC,CATRTWGAHEQFF
TRBV27,TRBD1,TRBJ2-5,-,TGTGCCAGCAGTCCGGGGACAGGTCGAGAGACCCAGTACTTC,CASSPGTGRETQYF
TRBV7-9,TRBD2,TRBJ2-7,-,TGTGCCAGCAGCCCCCGCGGGGGTTACGGGCCAAACGAGCAGTACTTC,CASSPRGGYGPNEQYF
TRBV7-3,-,TRBJ2-1,many,TGTGCCAGCAGCTTGGACCAAACCTACAATGAGCAGTTCTTC,CASSLDQTYNEQFF
TRBV20-1,-,TRBJ1-1,many,TGCAGTGCTAGATCGGTACCTGAAGCTTTCTTT,CSARSVPEAFF
TRBV15,-,TRBJ2-1,many,TGTGCCACCAGCAGAGACGGGGAGCAGTTCTTC,CATSRDGEQFF
TRBV24-1,-,TRBJ2-6,few,TGTGCCACCAGTGATCCCCGGACGGCGTCTGGGGCCAACGTCCTGACTTTC,CATSDPRTASGANVLTF
TRBV4-3,TRBD2,TRBJ2-3,few,TGCGCCAGCAGCCAAGATTTGGCTAGCGGGAGAACAGATACGCAGTATTTT,CASSQDLASGRTDTQYF
TRBV9,TRBD1,TRBJ2-7,many,TGTGCCAGCAGCCCATGGGACAGAGCCTACGAGCAGTACTTC,CASSPWDRAYEQYF
TRBV29-1,TRBD1,TRBJ2-2,many,TGCAGCGTTGAGCCAGGGGGCAGGACCGGGGAGCTGTTTTTT,CSVEPGGRTGELFF
TRBV5-4,-,TRBJ2-7,many,TGTGCCAGCAGCTTGGGTGCTGGACCTCCTGGCGAGCAGTACTTC,CASSLGAGPPGEQYF
TRBV30,TRBD1,TRBJ2-7,-,TGTGCCTGGAGGGGACAGTCCTACGAGCAGTACTTC,CAWRGQSYEQYF
TRBV6-2/TRBV6-3,-,TRBJ2-2,many,TGTGCCAGCAGTTACGATGGCAAGGGCCCTCCGAACACCGGGGAGCTGTTTTTT,CASSYDGKGPPNTGELFF
TRBV7-6,TRBD1,TRBJ2-2,many,TGTGCCAGCAGCGACAGGGGAGTGGAGCTGTTTTTT,CASSDRGVELFF
TRBV18,-,TRBJ2-7,few,TGTGCCAGCTCAGAGGACCATCCCTCCGAGCAGTACTTC,CASSEDHPSEQYF
TRBV20-1,-,TRBJ2-5,many,TGCAGTGCTAGAGGATCGGTTGAGGGCAGACAAGAGACCCAGTACTTC,CSARGSVEGRQETQYF
TRBV7-9,TRBD1,TRBJ1-1,-,TGTGCCAGCAGACCAGGGGGCCCCAACACTGAAGCTTTCTTT,CASRPGGPNTEAFF
TRBV7-6,-,TRBJ2-2,many,TGTGCCAGCAGCCACGGAAACAGGGCCGGGGAGCTGTTTTTT,CASSHGNRAGELFF
TRBV20-1,TRBD2,TRBJ2-1,many,TGCAGTGCTGTTAGCGGGTATGAGCAGTTCTTC,CSAVSGYEQFF
TRBV5-4,-,TRBJ1-6,many,TGTGCCAGCAGCTTGAGTGGACCATCCTTGGGATCACCCCTCCACTTT,CASSLSGPSLGSPLHF
TRBV4-1,-,TRBJ1-6,many,TGCGCCAGCAGCCAAGCCCGAGGACAGTCTGGGTCACCCCTCCACTTT,CASSQARGQSGSPLHF
TRBV4-1,TRBD2,TRBJ2-1,few,TGCGCCAGCAGCCCCCAAGGGGAGGGAGGATACAATGAGCAGTTCTTC,CASSPQGEGGYNEQFF
TRBV29-1,-,TRBJ2-7,many,TGCAGCGGGGAAACTGCCTACGAGCAGTACTTC,CSGETAYEQYF
TRBV18,-,TRBJ2-2,many,TGTGCCAGCTCACCTTGGAAGTTGAACACCGGGGAGCTGTTTTTT,CASSPWKLNTGELFF
TRBV19,TRBD2,TRBJ2-2,-,TGTGCCAGTAGTACCACAGATCTAGCGGAGTTGAACACCGGGGAGCTGTTTTTT,CASSTTDLAELNTGELFF
TRBV7-2,-,TRBJ2-7,many,TGTGCCAGCAGCCCCTCGCCGGGACAACTCCCAGGGAGCCGCTACGAGCAGTACTTC,CASSPSPGQLPGSRYEQYF
TRBV6-2/TRBV6-3,TRBD2,TRBJ2-3,-,TGTGCCAGCAGTTACGTAGGTGGACCGGGACTACATACGCAGTATTTT,CASSYVGGPGLHTQYF
TRBV11-2,TRBD1,TRBJ2-5,few,TGTGCCAGCAGCTCGCACCGGGACAGGTCCGCGGAGACCCAGTACTTC,CASSSHRDRSAETQYF
TRBV12-3/TRBV12-4,TRBD2,TRBJ2-1,-,TGTGCCAGCAGTTTAACAGGGCTAGCGGGAACCAATGAGCAGTTCTTC,CASSLTGLAGTNEQFF
TRBV7-9,-,TRBJ1-3,many,TGTGCCAGCAGCTTATACGCCGGTTGGGACCTCTCTGGAAACACCATATATTTT,CASSLYAGWDLSGNTIYF
TRBV29-1,TRBD2,TRBJ2-3,many,TGCAGCGGATCGTACACGGGGGGGGAGTTTGATACGCAGTATTTT,CSGSYTGGEFDTQYF
TRBV4-1,-,TRBJ2-3,many,TGCGCCAGCAGATCGACGGCAGATACGCAGTATTTT,CASRSTADTQYF
TRBV9,-,TRBJ2-2,many,TGTGCCAGCAGCGTAGCCACCGCGAACACCGGGGAGCTGTTTTTT,CASSVATANTGELFF
TRBV27,TRBD2,TRBJ2-7,many,TGTGCCAGCAAAACTAGCGGGAGGAGTGAGCAGTACTTC,CASKTSGRSEQYF
TRBV6-1,TRBD1,TRBJ1-5,few,TGTGCCAGCAGGGAAGTCCCGGGACAGGGGGCAATAGGTCAGCCCCAGCATTTT,CASREVPGQGAIGQPQHF
TRBV6-5,-,TRBJ2-7,many,TGTGCCAGCATTCCCCGGTATGGGGCCTACGAGCAGTACTTC,CASIPRYGAYEQYF
TRBV6-5,-,TRBJ1-1,many,TGTGCCAGCGGACTCCAGGGAATAGAAGCTTTCTTT,CASGLQGIEAFF
TRBV12-3/TRBV12-4,-,TRBJ1-5,few,TGTGCCAGCAGTTCCTATGACGGTCAGCCCCAGCATTTT,CASSSYDGQPQHF
TRBV4-3,-,TRBJ1-3,few,TGCGCCAGCAGCCAAGATCTGCCCTGGTCTGGAAACACCATATATTTT,CASSQDLPWSGNTIYF
TRBV29-1,-,TRBJ2-7,-,TGCAGCGTTACTGACCCATTGACCCACGAGCAGTACTTC,CSVTDPLTHEQYF
TRBV6-2/TRBV6-3,TRBD2,TRBJ2-3,-,TGTGCCAGTAACCTCCTCGGGGGGGGCCGATTAGATACGCAGTATTTT,CASNLLGGGRLDTQYF
TRBV4-2,-,TRBJ2-7,many,TGTGCCAGCAGCCCAGACTTGTACGAGCAGTACTTC,CASSPDLYEQYF